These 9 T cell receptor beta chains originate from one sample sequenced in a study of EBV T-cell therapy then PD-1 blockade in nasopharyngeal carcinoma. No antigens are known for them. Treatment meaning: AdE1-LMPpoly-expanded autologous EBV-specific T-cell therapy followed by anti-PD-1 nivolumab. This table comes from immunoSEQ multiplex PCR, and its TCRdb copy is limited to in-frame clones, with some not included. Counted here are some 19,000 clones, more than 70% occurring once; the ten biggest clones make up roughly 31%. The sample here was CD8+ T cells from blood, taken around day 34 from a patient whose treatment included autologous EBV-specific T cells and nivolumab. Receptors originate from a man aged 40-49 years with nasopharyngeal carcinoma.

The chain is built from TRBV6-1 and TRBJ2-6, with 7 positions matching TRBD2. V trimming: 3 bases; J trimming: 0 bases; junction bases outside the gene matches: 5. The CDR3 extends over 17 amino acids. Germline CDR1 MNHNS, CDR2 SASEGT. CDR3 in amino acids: CASSDGGGYSGANVLTF. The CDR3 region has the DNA TGTGCCAGCAGTGATGGGGGGGGGTACTCTGGGGCCAACGTCCTGACTTTC.

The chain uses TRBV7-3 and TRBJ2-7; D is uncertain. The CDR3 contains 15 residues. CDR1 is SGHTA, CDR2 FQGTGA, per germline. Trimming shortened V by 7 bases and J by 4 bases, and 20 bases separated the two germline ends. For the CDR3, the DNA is TGTGCCAGCACCCCACAAGGACCCCAACGATACGAGCAGTACTTC. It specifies CASTPQGPQRYEQYF.

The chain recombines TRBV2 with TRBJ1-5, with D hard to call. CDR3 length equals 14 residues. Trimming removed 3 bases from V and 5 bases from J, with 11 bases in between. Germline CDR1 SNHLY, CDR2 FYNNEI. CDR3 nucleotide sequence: TGTGCCAGCAGTGATTCCCAAGGCCATCAGCCCCAGCATTTT. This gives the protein CASSDSQGHQPQHF. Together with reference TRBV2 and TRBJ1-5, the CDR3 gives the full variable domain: EPEVTQTPSHQVTQMGQEVILRCVPISNHLYFYWYRQILGQKVEFLVSFYNNEISEKSEIFDDQFSVERPDGSNFTLKIRSTKLEDSAMYFCASSDSQGHQPQHFGDGTRLSIL.

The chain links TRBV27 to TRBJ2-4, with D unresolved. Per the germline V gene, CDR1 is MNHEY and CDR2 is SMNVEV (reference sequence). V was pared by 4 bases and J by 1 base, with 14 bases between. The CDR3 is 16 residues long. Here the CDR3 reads CASSSHQVEAKNIQYF. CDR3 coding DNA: TGTGCCAGCAGTTCACACCAAGTCGAGGCCAAAAACATTCAGTACTTC.

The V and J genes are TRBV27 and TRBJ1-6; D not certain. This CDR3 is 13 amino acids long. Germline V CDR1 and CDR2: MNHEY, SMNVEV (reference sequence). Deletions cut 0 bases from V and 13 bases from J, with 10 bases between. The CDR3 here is CASSLSIRWPLHF. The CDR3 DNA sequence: TGTGCCAGCAGTTTATCAATTAGGTGGCCCCTCCACTTT.

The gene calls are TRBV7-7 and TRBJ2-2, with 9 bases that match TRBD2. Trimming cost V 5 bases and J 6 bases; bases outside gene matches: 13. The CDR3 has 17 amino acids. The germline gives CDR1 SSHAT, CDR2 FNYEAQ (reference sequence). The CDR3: CASSPSLAGGRAGELFF. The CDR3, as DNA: TGTGCCAGCAGCCCCTCATTGGCGGGGGGGCGTGCCGGGGAGCTGTTTTTT.

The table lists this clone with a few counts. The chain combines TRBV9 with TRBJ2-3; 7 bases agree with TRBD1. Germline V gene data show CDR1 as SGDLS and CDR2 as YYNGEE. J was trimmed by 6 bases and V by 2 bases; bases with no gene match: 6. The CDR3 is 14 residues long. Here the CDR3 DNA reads TGTGCCAGCAGCGTTTTGACAGGGATGGATACGCAGTATTTT. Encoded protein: CASSVLTGMDTQYF.

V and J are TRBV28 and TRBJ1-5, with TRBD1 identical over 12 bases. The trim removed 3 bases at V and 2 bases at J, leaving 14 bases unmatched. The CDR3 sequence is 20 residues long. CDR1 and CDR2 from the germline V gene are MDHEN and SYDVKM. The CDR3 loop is CASSFSIRDRGLHGNQPQHF. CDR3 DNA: TGTGCCAGCAGTTTCTCCATTAGGGACAGGGGGCTTCATGGCAATCAGCCCCAGCATTTT.

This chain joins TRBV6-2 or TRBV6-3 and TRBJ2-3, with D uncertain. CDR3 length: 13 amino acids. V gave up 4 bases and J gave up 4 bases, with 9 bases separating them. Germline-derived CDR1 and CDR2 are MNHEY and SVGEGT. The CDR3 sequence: CASSSPWADTQYF. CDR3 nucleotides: TGTGCCAGCAGTTCTCCCTGGGCAGATACGCAGTATTTT.